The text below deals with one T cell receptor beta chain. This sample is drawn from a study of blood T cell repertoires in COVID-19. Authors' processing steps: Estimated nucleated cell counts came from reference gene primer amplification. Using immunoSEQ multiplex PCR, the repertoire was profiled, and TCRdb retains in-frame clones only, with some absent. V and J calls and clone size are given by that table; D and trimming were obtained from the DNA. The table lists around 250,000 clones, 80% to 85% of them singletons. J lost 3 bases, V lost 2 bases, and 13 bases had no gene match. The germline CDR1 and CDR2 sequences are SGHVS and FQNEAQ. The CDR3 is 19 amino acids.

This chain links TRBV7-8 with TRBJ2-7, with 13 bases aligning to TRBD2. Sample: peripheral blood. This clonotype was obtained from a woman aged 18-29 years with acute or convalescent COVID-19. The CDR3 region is CASSLKVMTSGRKIYEQYF. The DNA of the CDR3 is TGTGCCAGCAGCTTAAAAGTTATGACTAGCGGGAGGAAAATCTACGAGCAGTACTTC.